Listed below are T cell receptor beta chains from one sample, sequenced in a study of human T cells and chemical hapten exposure. MiXCR, run by TCRdb on the RACE reads, gives a single entry per CDR3 protein. The table lists about 76,000 distinct CDR3 sequences, 10% to 15% of them singletons, with more than 4.5% in the top ten. Sequenced here: whole blood, sampled in connection with sensitization to the hapten diphenylcyclopropenone (DPC). All receptors derive from a woman aged 45-60 years with alopecia areata. Some clones in this sample may be carry-over from other donors' samples. Both conserved end residues are part of each CDR3. D genes are given only for firm matches. Rows give clone size only sometimes, using once, few, many, or a class for an expanded clone.

D gene: TRBD2
clone size: few
J gene: TRBJ2-3
V gene: TRBV6-5
CDR3 protein: CASSLGLAADTQYF
CDR3 DNA: TGTGCCAGCAGTCTAGGACTAGCCGCAGATACGCAGTATTTT

D gene: -
clone size: many
J gene: TRBJ2-3
V gene: TRBV20-1
CDR3 protein: CSARDTLPLDTQYF
CDR3 DNA: TGCAGTGCTAGAGATACACTACCACTCGATACGCAGTATTTT

D gene: TRBD2
clone size: few
J gene: TRBJ2-1
V gene: TRBV12-3/TRBV12-4
CDR3 protein: CASSLTGGRDNEQFF
CDR3 DNA: TGTGCCAGCAGTTTGACGGGAGGGCGAGACAATGAGCAGTTCTTC

D gene: TRBD2
clone size: -
J gene: TRBJ2-7
V gene: TRBV27
CDR3 protein: CASSSGTSGSSEQYF
CDR3 DNA: TGTGCCAGCAGTTCGGGGACTAGCGGGAGTTCCGAGCAGTACTTC

D gene: -
clone size: many
J gene: TRBJ2-1
V gene: TRBV11-2
CDR3 protein: CASSLGAGVTMSSSKQFF
CDR3 DNA: TGTGCCAGCAGCTTAGGAGCTGGGGTTACAATGAGCAGTTCTAAGCAGTTCTTC

D gene: TRBD1
clone size: -
J gene: TRBJ1-1
V gene: TRBV12-3/TRBV12-4
CDR3 protein: CASSLSGTGNTEAFF
CDR3 DNA: TGTGCCAGCAGTTTATCCGGGACAGGTAACACTGAAGCTTTCTTT

D gene: -
clone size: many
J gene: TRBJ1-4
V gene: TRBV19
CDR3 protein: CASSIDPEKLFF
CDR3 DNA: TGTGCCAGTAGTATAGATCCTGAAAAACTGTTTTTT

D gene: -
clone size: many
J gene: TRBJ1-2
V gene: TRBV18
CDR3 protein: CASSRSSGAYGYTF
CDR3 DNA: TGTGCCAGCTCCCGCTCGTCAGGGGCCTATGGCTACACCTTC

D gene: -
clone size: few
J gene: TRBJ2-1
V gene: TRBV6-1
CDR3 protein: CASSERGVSYNEQFF
CDR3 DNA: TGTGCCAGCAGTGAACGGGGCGTATCCTACAATGAGCAGTTCTTC

D gene: -
clone size: -
J gene: TRBJ1-4
V gene: TRBV29-1
CDR3 protein: CSVRKQRSEKLFF
CDR3 DNA: TGCAGCGTTCGAAAACAAAGAAGTGAAAAACTGTTTTTT

D gene: -
clone size: few
J gene: TRBJ2-2
V gene: TRBV12-3/TRBV12-4
CDR3 protein: CASTPWGVTTGELFF
CDR3 DNA: TGTGCCAGCACCCCGTGGGGCGTTACCACCGGGGAGCTGTTTTTT

D gene: -
clone size: few
J gene: TRBJ2-5
V gene: TRBV15
CDR3 protein: CATSRELQETQYF
CDR3 DNA: TGTGCCACCAGCAGAGAACTACAAGAGACCCAGTACTTC

D gene: TRBD1
clone size: -
J gene: TRBJ1-1
V gene: TRBV20-1
CDR3 protein: CSATRQGYTEAFF
CDR3 DNA: TGCAGTGCTACCAGACAGGGTTACACTGAAGCTTTCTTT

D gene: -
clone size: -
J gene: TRBJ1-1
V gene: TRBV18
CDR3 protein: CASSLLRDTEAFF
CDR3 DNA: TGTGCCAGCTCACTCTTACGGGACACTGAAGCTTTCTTT

D gene: -
clone size: many
J gene: TRBJ1-4
V gene: TRBV5-1
CDR3 protein: CASSMKGAPNEKLFF
CDR3 DNA: TGCGCCAGCAGCATGAAAGGGGCCCCTAATGAAAAACTGTTTTTT

D gene: -
clone size: few
J gene: TRBJ2-3
V gene: TRBV20-1
CDR3 protein: CSARDPPGAYTQYF
CDR3 DNA: TGCAGTGCTAGAGATCCCCCCGGAGCGTATACGCAGTATTTT

D gene: -
clone size: -
J gene: TRBJ2-3
V gene: TRBV5-1
CDR3 protein: CASSSTRDLTDTQYF
CDR3 DNA: TGCGCCAGCAGCTCGACTAGGGACCTCACAGATACGCAGTATTTT

D gene: TRBD2
clone size: many
J gene: TRBJ2-3
V gene: TRBV2
CDR3 protein: CASSPGLAGDTQYF
CDR3 DNA: TGTGCCAGCAGTCCGGGACTAGCGGGGGATACGCAGTATTTT

D gene: TRBD2
clone size: -
J gene: TRBJ2-2
V gene: TRBV29-1
CDR3 protein: CSVKAGDESGELFF
CDR3 DNA: TGCAGCGTGAAAGCGGGAGACGAGTCCGGGGAGCTGTTTTTT

D gene: -
clone size: many
J gene: TRBJ2-6
V gene: TRBV30
CDR3 protein: CAWSEGVSLSGANVLTF
CDR3 DNA: TGTGCCTGGAGTGAAGGGGTGTCTCTCTCTGGGGCCAACGTCCTGACTTTC

D gene: TRBD2
clone size: few
J gene: TRBJ2-7
V gene: TRBV20-1
CDR3 protein: CSAALAGGTYEQYF
CDR3 DNA: TGCAGTGCGGCACTAGCGGGAGGCACCTACGAGCAGTACTTC

D gene: -
clone size: many
J gene: TRBJ1-4
V gene: TRBV5-5
CDR3 protein: CASSFEGMGEKLFF
CDR3 DNA: TGTGCCAGCAGCTTCGAGGGTATGGGGGAAAAACTGTTTTTT

D gene: TRBD1
clone size: -
J gene: TRBJ2-7
V gene: TRBV7-3
CDR3 protein: CASSPRDRPFYEQYF
CDR3 DNA: TGTGCCAGCAGCCCCCGGGACAGGCCCTTCTACGAGCAGTACTTC

D gene: -
clone size: many
J gene: TRBJ1-5
V gene: TRBV6-5
CDR3 protein: CASSYSNRPNQPQHF
CDR3 DNA: TGTGCCAGCAGTTACTCGAACAGACCCAATCAGCCCCAGCATTTT

D gene: -
clone size: -
J gene: TRBJ1-1
V gene: TRBV5-1
CDR3 protein: CASSLTGANTEAFF
CDR3 DNA: TGCGCCAGCAGCTTGACTGGAGCGAACACTGAAGCTTTCTTT

D gene: -
clone size: -
J gene: TRBJ1-1
V gene: TRBV2
CDR3 protein: CASSPQEDPEAFF
CDR3 DNA: TGTGCCAGCAGTCCACAGGAGGACCCTGAAGCTTTCTTT

D gene: -
clone size: -
J gene: TRBJ1-2
V gene: TRBV24-1
CDR3 protein: CATRGAGADGYTF
CDR3 DNA: TGTGCCACCCGAGGGGCGGGGGCGGATGGCTACACCTTC